This T cell receptor (beta chain) was obtained from a study of graft-versus-host responses after intestinal transplantation. Germline-derived CDR1 and CDR2 are MDHEN and SYDVKM. Trimming stripped 7 bases from V and 4 bases from J, with 14 bases between. This CDR3 is built from 14 residues. TCRdb's table, derived via immunoSEQ multiplex PCR, lists solely in-frame clones and lacks some. The table shows tens of thousands of clones, with around 89% occurring only once. Notes on the study in general: Present in recipient marrow, GvH clones included some that appeared first in ileum or blood.

Of note for this clone: Its cognate antigen is unknown.

The chain couples TRBV28 to TRBJ1-5; D gene unclear. The source material was unstimulated CD8+ T cells sorted from spleen or lymph node cells, sampled before intestinal transplant. The clonotype was recovered from a human donor who received an intestinal transplant. CDR3 DNA sequence: TGTGCCAGCACCACCCTGCGGGGTAATCAGCCCCAGCATTTT. As protein: CASTTLRGNQPQHF.